These 32 T cell receptor beta chains share one sample of origin, sequenced in a study of cytomegalovirus exposure and HLA in healthy donors. 60 Vbeta and 13 Jbeta primers were used in PCR. Only in-frame clones appear in the TCRdb table, and some are missing; sequencing was by immunoSEQ multiplex PCR. This listing includes 65,000 to 90,000 clones. The sequenced sample was PBMCs. These receptors came from a man between 40 and 49 years old in good health and CMV-seronegative.

The rearrangement links TRBV6-5 to TRBJ1-4, with 7 nucleotides matching TRBD1. CDR1 MNHEY and CDR2 SVGAGI come from the germline V gene. The CDR3 runs 14 residues. V was pared by 5 bases and J by 4 bases, with 4 bases of the junction left unmatched. CDR3 loop: CASSEGTVNEKLFF. Here the CDR3 DNA reads TGTGCCAGCAGTGAAGGGACAGTTAATGAAAAACTGTTTTTT.

The rearrangement links TRBV14 to TRBJ2-7, with D perhaps matching TRBD2 (5 bases). The germline V gene encodes CDR1 SGHDN and CDR2 FVKESK. V lost 4 bases to trimming and J lost 3 bases, with 13 bases between them. The length of the CDR3 is 14 residues. CDR3 nucleotides: TGTGCCAGCAGCCTTGAGGGCCAGCTCTACGAGCAGTACTTC. Amino acids: CASSLEGQLYEQYF.

The rearrangement uses TRBV4-1 and TRBJ2-1; 9 nucleotides match TRBD2. V was pared by 3 bases and J by 0 bases, with 6 bases of the junction left unmatched. This CDR3 is built from 17 residues. CDR1 is MGHRA, CDR2 YSYEKL, per germline. CDR3 coding DNA: TGCGCCAGCAGCCAGGAACAGCGGGGGGTCTCCTACAATGAGCAGTTCTTC. Residues: CASSQEQRGVSYNEQFF.

This sequence joins TRBV6-4 and TRBJ2-3, with TRBD2 identical over 12 bases. Germline CDR1 and CDR2: MRHNA and SNTAGT. This CDR3 comprises 15 residues. V shed 3 bases, J shed 5 bases, and the junction held 3 bases outside the gene matches. Here the CDR3 DNA reads TGTGCCAGCAGTGAGACTAGCGGGGGAGGAGATACGCAGTATTTT. Residues: CASSETSGGGDTQYF.

The chain couples TRBV10-3 to TRBJ2-7; 8 positions agree with TRBD1. Germline trimming cut 2 bases from V and 0 bases from J; bases unmatched to any gene: 9. The CDR3 has 17 residues. The germline CDR1 and CDR2 sequences are ENHRY and SYGVKD. The CDR3 spells CAISEVGDRPGSYEQYF. The CDR3 DNA is TGTGCCATCAGTGAGGTGGGGGACAGGCCAGGCTCCTACGAGCAGTACTTC.

The rearrangement joins TRBV6-4 to TRBJ2-1, with 10 bases fitting TRBD1. Losses at the gene ends were 6 bases for V and 9 bases for J; bases not matched to a gene: 5. There are 13 residues in the CDR3. Germline CDR1 reads MRHNA; CDR2 reads SNTAGT. The CDR3 loop reads CASRKTGGVEQFF. The CDR3 DNA follows: TGTGCCAGCAGGAAGACAGGGGGCGTTGAGCAGTTCTTC.

The V and J genes are TRBV28 and TRBJ1-5; 7 nucleotides agree with TRBD1. The CDR3 sequence is 19 residues long. The germline CDR1 and CDR2 sequences are MDHEN and SYDVKM. The trim removed 6 bases at V and 0 bases at J, leaving 17 bases unmatched. CDR3 residues: CASRSRRDSYKLSNQPQHF. DNA of the CDR3: TGTGCCAGCAGGAGCCGCCGGGACAGTTACAAACTTAGCAATCAGCCCCAGCATTTT.

The rearrangement links TRBV29-1 to TRBJ2-7, with 8 positions matching TRBD1. V was clipped by 5 bases and J by 2 bases; unmatched bases: 2. Per germline, CDR1 SQVTM and CDR2 ANQGSEA. There are 12 residues in the CDR3. CDR3 in amino acids: CSVWTGPYEQYF. The CDR3 bases are TGCAGCGTTTGGACAGGGCCCTACGAGCAGTACTTC.

This sequence joins TRBV9 and TRBJ1-1, with a tentative D call TRBD1 (5 bases). V was shortened by 0 bases and J by 6 bases, with 18 bases between the two germline ends. Germline CDR1 is SGDLS and CDR2 is YYNGEE. The CDR3 length is 16 residues. The CDR3 is CASSVGEIGGYAEAFF. As DNA, the CDR3 is TGTGCCAGCAGCGTAGGGGAGATTGGGGGGTACGCTGAAGCTTTCTTT.

The rearrangement uses TRBV6-1 and TRBJ1-4, with 8 bases identical to TRBD1. Looked up from germline, CDR1 is MNHNS and CDR2 is SASEGT. CDR3 length equals 19 residues. V was pared by 4 bases and J by 8 bases, with 21 bases of the junction left unmatched. The CDR3, as DNA: TGTGCCAGCAGTGCAAGGCCTCCCCTAGGACAGGGATGGGTGGAAAAACTGTTTTTT. Translating gives CASSARPPLGQGWVEKLFF.

This clone is labeled medium-sized based on frequency. The gene calls are TRBV7-9 and TRBJ1-3; D ambiguous. The length of the CDR3 is 15 residues. Trimming shortened V by 2 bases and J by 4 bases, and 12 bases separated the two germline ends. Germline V CDR1 and CDR2: SEHNR, FQNEAQ (reference sequence). Written as DNA, the CDR3 is TGTGCCAGCAGCTTAACCTCAGCAGGCGGAAACACCATATATTTT. Protein product: CASSLTSAGGNTIYF.

V gene TRBV7-3 combines with J gene TRBJ1-5, with D perhaps TRBD1 (5 bases). Germline CDR1 SGHTA, CDR2 FQGTGA. The V gene lost 8 bases and the J gene lost 7 bases, with 15 bases spanning the gap. The CDR3 covers 13 residues. CDR3 nucleotides: TGTGCCAGCCCCGCCAGGGAAGGACAGCCCCAGCATTTT. Amino acid sequence: CASPAREGQPQHF.

V gene TRBV6-4 combines with J gene TRBJ1-1; unclear D gene. The CDR3 is 13 amino acids. Per the germline V gene, CDR1 is MRHNA and CDR2 is SNTAGT. Between the trimmed V and J ends, which lost 4 bases and 4 bases, there was a span of 10 bases. This CDR3 is CASSVEGTTEAFF. The CDR3 coding sequence is TGTGCCAGCAGTGTTGAGGGCACCACTGAAGCTTTCTTT.

This sequence joins TRBV30 and TRBJ1-1, with D hard to call. V shed 2 bases and J shed 3 bases, with 16 bases lying between them. Germline V gene lookup returns CDR1 GTSNPN and CDR2 SVGIG (reference sequence). CDR3 length: 15 amino acids. The CDR3 DNA sequence: TGTGCCTGGAGTCCACCAGCGGGCGACTACACTGAAGCTTTCTTT. The encoded protein is CAWSPPAGDYTEAFF.

The V call is TRBV11-2, the J call TRBJ2-3; TRBD2 matches at 10 bases. The CDR3 runs to 16 residues. Germline V gives CDR1 SGHAT, CDR2 FQNNGV. After removal of 3 bases from V and 2 bases from J, the junction contained 5 bases not matched to a gene. The CDR3 sequence is CASSFDSGGPTDTQYF. The CDR3 coding sequence is TGTGCCAGCAGCTTTGATAGCGGGGGGCCCACAGATACGCAGTATTTT.

The rearrangement joins TRBV7-2 to TRBJ2-1; a possible D gene is TRBD2 (5 bases). V lost 6 bases to trimming and J lost 7 bases, with 19 bases between them. The CDR3 consists of 15 residues. Per the germline V gene, CDR1 is SGHTA and CDR2 is FQGNSA. The CDR3 DNA is TGTGCCAGCAGACCTACCGGAGGTCGCGTAAATGAGCAGTTCTTC. Translating gives CASRPTGGRVNEQFF.

The chain joins TRBV19 to TRBJ1-6; 8 bases are a match to TRBD1. The CDR3 loop spans 13 amino acids. With 9 bases clipped from V and 8 bases from J, the junction kept 6 bases outside the gene matches. In germline, CDR1 is LNHDA, CDR2 SQIVND (reference sequence). CDR3 sequence reads: CASRGLTYSPLHF. The CDR3 DNA is TGTGCCAGCAGGGGGCTCACCTATTCACCCCTCCACTTT.

This sequence joins TRBV12-1 and TRBJ2-7; the D segment call TRBD2 is taken from the table without a DNA check. TRBV12-1 is given as a pseudogene. The CDR3 sequence is 18 residues long. CDR3 nucleotide sequence: TGTGCCAGCAGCTTTGGGGAGACTAGCGAAATACGGGGCTACGAGCAGTACTTC. Protein sequence: CASSFGETSEIRGYEQYF.

The rearrangement links TRBV5-4 to TRBJ2-7; 9 nucleotides match TRBD1. J gave up 1 base and V 4 bases, and 6 bases lay outside the gene matches. The CDR3 has 15 amino acids. Germline V lookup: CDR1 SGHNT, CDR2 YYREEE (reference sequence). CDR3 sequence (DNA): TGTGCCAGCAGCAGACCCGGGACAGGGTCCTACGAGCAGTACTTC. Encoded protein: CASSRPGTGSYEQYF.

CDR3 amino acids: CASTPDRGFLYGYTF. The CDR3 DNA follows: TGTGCCAGTACCCCGGACAGGGGTTTTTTGTATGGCTACACCTTC. This sequence joins TRBV19 and TRBJ1-2; 9 bases fit TRBD1. The CDR3 runs to 15 residues. With 7 bases clipped from V and 5 bases from J, the junction kept 11 bases outside the gene matches. Germline CDR1 is LNHDA and CDR2 is SQIVND (reference sequence).

V is TRBV6-4 and J is TRBJ2-2; 7 bases are shared with TRBD2. The trim removed 6 bases at V and 3 bases at J, leaving 4 bases unmatched. The CDR3 length is 14 residues. From germline, CDR1 is MRHNA and CDR2 SNTAGT. The DNA for the CDR3 is TGTGCCAGCAGCGGGGGGTCCCACACCGGGGAGCTGTTTTTT. Its protein is CASSGGSHTGELFF.

The chain recombines TRBV5-1 with TRBJ1-2; D is perhaps TRBD1 (5 bases). This CDR3 spans 14 amino acids. With 0 bases removed from V and 6 bases from J, the gap between germline ends came to 12 bases. Germline V gene lookup returns CDR1 SGHRS and CDR2 YFSETQ. The CDR3 nucleotides read TGCGCCAGCAGCTTGGGCGGGACTTCGGATGGCTACACCTTC. Protein sequence: CASSLGGTSDGYTF.

This sequence joins TRBV7-9 and TRBJ2-1; D not resolved. Trimming shortened V by 1 base and J by 5 bases, and 6 bases separated the two germline ends. Per germline, CDR1 SEHNR and CDR2 FQNEAQ (reference sequence). This CDR3 spans 13 amino acids. CDR3 amino acids: CASSLGADNEQFF. The CDR3 DNA reads TGTGCCAGCAGCTTAGGGGCCGACAATGAGCAGTTCTTC. Full variable domain (remainder filled in from reference TRBV7-9 and TRBJ2-1): DTGVSQNPRHKITKRGQNVTFRCDPISEHNRLYWYRQTLGQGPEFLTYFQNEAQLEKSRLLSDRFSAERPKGSFSTLEIQRTEQGDSAMYLCASSLGADNEQFFGPGTRLTVL.

V is TRBV9 and J is TRBJ2-7, with TRBD1 as a possible D gene (5 bases). V lost 0 bases to trimming and J lost 2 bases, with 9 bases between them. This CDR3 region has 14 residues. CDR1 is SGDLS and CDR2 is YYNGEE in the germline V gene. The CDR3 is CASSVGRQTYEQYF. The DNA of the CDR3 is TGTGCCAGCAGCGTAGGGAGACAGACCTACGAGCAGTACTTC.

J is TRBJ2-3 and V is TRBV7-2; 9 bases agree with TRBD1. V was pared by 6 bases and J by 3 bases, with 7 bases of the junction left unmatched. The CDR3 consists of 15 residues. Germline values: CDR1 SGHTA, CDR2 FQGNSA. CDR3 coding DNA: TGTGCCAGCAGTACGGGACAGGGAGTAACAGATACGCAGTATTTT. Protein: CASSTGQGVTDTQYF.

The chain employs TRBV4-1 and TRBJ2-7, with 10 bases aligning to TRBD1. The trim removed 5 bases at V and 2 bases at J, leaving 3 bases unmatched. The CDR3 is 14 residues long. The germline V gene has CDR1 MGHRA and CDR2 YSYEKL. CDR3 coding DNA: TGCGCCAGCAGCAGGGACAGGGGAGCCTACGAGCAGTACTTC. As protein: CASSRDRGAYEQYF.

V usage is TRBV6-1 and J usage is TRBJ1-2; D remains unclear. V lost 6 bases and J lost 5, with 7 bases in between. Germline V gene sequence: CDR1 MNHNS, CDR2 SASEGT. This CDR3 has 11 amino acids. CDR3 sequence: CASSAGYGYTF. CDR3 coding DNA: TGTGCCAGCAGCGCGGGGTATGGCTACACCTTC.

This chain connects TRBV7-3 to TRBJ2-2, with D perhaps matching TRBD2 (5 bases). CDR1 SGHTA and CDR2 FQGTGA come from the germline V gene. The CDR3 length is 14 residues. With 5 bases removed from V and 3 bases from J, the gap between germline ends came to 10 bases. CDR3 amino acids: CASSPHGDTGELFF. The CDR3 DNA follows: TGTGCCAGCAGCCCCCACGGGGACACCGGGGAGCTGTTTTTT.

The chain links TRBV6-5 to TRBJ1-4, with TRBD1 matching 7 bases. Germline CDR1 reads MNHEY; CDR2 reads SVGAGI. CDR3 length: 14 amino acids. The trim removed 5 bases at V and 8 bases at J, leaving 8 bases unmatched. CDR3 nucleotide sequence: TGTGCCAGCAGTCCGGGACAGCTGTCAGAAAAACTGTTTTTT. Its translation: CASSPGQLSEKLFF.

The chain joins TRBV6-4 to TRBJ2-1; TRBD2 matches 7 bases. The J segment lost 4 bases and the V segment lost 2 bases, leaving 5 bases of the junction unmatched. This CDR3 is built from 15 residues. The germline V gene encodes CDR1 MRHNA and CDR2 SNTAGT. CDR3 amino acids: CASSDETGGYNEQFF. CDR3 sequence (DNA): TGTGCCAGCAGTGACGAAACGGGGGGATACAATGAGCAGTTCTTC.

J is TRBJ1-1 and V is TRBV9, with D uncertain. Germline V gene sequence: CDR1 SGDLS, CDR2 YYNGEE. The V and J ends lost 0 bases and 11 bases respectively, with 20 bases between them. The CDR3 runs 15 residues. In DNA, the CDR3 is TGTGCCAGCAGCGTAGATCACGGAGGTCGCTCTCGGGCTTTCTTT. Its translation is CASSVDHGGRSRAFF.

The V gene is TRBV7-6, the J gene TRBJ2-7; 9 bases align to TRBD1. The germline V gene encodes CDR1 SGHVS and CDR2 FNYEAQ. The length of the CDR3 is 14 residues. J was trimmed by 2 bases and V by 4 bases; bases with no gene match: 3. The DNA of the CDR3 is TGTGCCAGCAGCTCCCGGACAGGGGCCTACGAGCAGTACTTC. The encoded protein is CASSSRTGAYEQYF.